The clone carrying this T cell receptor beta chain was counted many times. Its matching antigen is unknown. This entry is derived from a study of T cell repertoires in cytomegalovirus infection. The overall study: Shared public TCR beta signatures pointed to both CMV infection and a matching HLA type.

Study observations and caveats: Public TCR beta family frequency separated CMV-and-HLA carriers, including in an independent cohort. HLA-C-restricted TCR beta clonotypes specific for CMV led the ex vivo response.

MiXCR, run by TCRdb on the reads, gives a single entry per CDR3 protein. Here the sample spans roughly 77,000 distinct CDR3 sequences, over 3.5% being singletons. The trim removed 0 bases at V and 1 base at J, leaving 5 bases unmatched. The germline V gene encodes CDR1 SGHRS and CDR2 YFSETQ. The CDR3 spans 16 residues. The genes are TRBV5-1 and TRBJ2-5, with 8 bases that match TRBD2. Sequenced input: PBMCs. The receptor comes from a human donor in good health (CMV status not recorded). Some clones in this sample may be carry-over from other donors' samples. The DNA for the CDR3 is TGCGCCAGCAGCTTGGTCGGCGGGGGGATCCAAGAGACCCAGTACTTC. It is translated as CASSLVGGGIQETQYF.